This T cell receptor beta chain was obtained from a study of persistence of HIV-infected CD4 T cells. As for this clone: Its antigen is still unknown.

Nonspecific anti-CD3/anti-CD28 bead stimulation represents the broad CD4+ T cell repertoire. Responding CD4+ T cells were sorted by upregulation of both CD40 ligand and CD69. This was the immunoSEQ version 4 assay in survey mode. Profiled with immunoSEQ multiplex PCR; TCRdb holds only in-frame clones, not every one. The repertoire holds 35,000 to 45,000 clones, roughly 90% seen once, with 0.47% in the top ten. This CDR3 comprises 18 residues. The J segment lost 2 bases and the V segment lost 1 base, leaving 12 bases of the junction unmatched. The germline gives CDR1 SGHAT, CDR2 FQNNGV. The sample here was CD4+ T cells sorted from PBMCs after roughly 18-hour stimulation, taken from a patient who received antiretroviral therapy. The TCR originated in an adult woman with HIV who was CMV-seropositive. The gene calls are TRBV11-2 and TRBJ2-7; 9 bases line up with TRBD1. For the CDR3, the DNA is TGTGCCAGCAGCTTAGCCGCCAGGGACAGGGACATCCCCTACGAGCAGTACTTC. Encoded protein: CASSLAARDRDIPYEQYF.